What follows are 21 T cell receptor beta chains derived from one specimen sequenced in a study of PD-1 blockade in classical Hodgkin lymphoma. Assay: immunoSEQ multiplex PCR; the TCRdb copy retains only in-frame clones and omits some. The table lists about 14,000 clones, over 80% of them singletons, with approximately 5% in the top ten. Time point indicated: newly diagnosed, previously untreated cHL patient sample. It was by magnetic negative selection that CD8+ T cells were isolated from thawed PBMCs. The sample was CD8+ T cells from blood. The receptors originated from a human donor with classical Hodgkin lymphoma.

Written as DNA, the CDR3 is TGTGCCAGCAGTTTAGGGACAGGGGGCGGAGGCTATGGCTACACCTTC. Protein product: CASSLGTGGGGYGYTF. The chain employs TRBV28 and TRBJ1-2, with TRBD1 identical over 12 bases. The CDR3 totals 16 residues. Germline CDR1 and CDR2: MDHEN and SYDVKM. V lost 2 bases and J lost 4; bases outside the gene matches: 5.

This chain uses TRBV5-8 with TRBJ2-3, with a possible D match to TRBD2 (5 bases). This CDR3 region has 13 residues. Deletions cut 0 bases from V and 5 bases from J, with 7 bases between. Germline lookup yields CDR1 SGHTS and CDR2 YDEGEE. CDR3 sequence: CASSLEGGDTQYF. The CDR3 nucleotides read TGTGCCAGCAGCTTGGAAGGAGGAGATACGCAGTATTTT.

The chain has TRBV29-1 and TRBJ2-7; D is perhaps TRBD2 (6 bases). Between the trimmed V and J ends, which lost 2 bases and 2 bases, there was a span of 13 bases. The CDR3 is made up of 14 amino acids. Germline V gives CDR1 SQVTM, CDR2 ANQGSEA. CDR3 in DNA: TGCAGCGTTGAAAAGTCTAGCGATACCTACGAGCAGTACTTC. Protein product: CSVEKSSDTYEQYF.

The chain couples TRBV7-2 to TRBJ2-1; 9 positions agree with TRBD2. The germline gives CDR1 SGHTA, CDR2 FQGNSA. The CDR3 totals 16 residues. Germline trimming cut 5 bases from V and 2 bases from J; bases unmatched to any gene: 7. This CDR3 is CASSAAPSGTYNEQFF. Here the CDR3 DNA reads TGTGCCAGCAGCGCCGCACCTAGCGGGACCTACAATGAGCAGTTCTTC.

This chain joins TRBV27 and TRBJ1-5; a weak D match, TRBD1 (6 bases). Germline CDR1 MNHEY, CDR2 SMNVEV (reference sequence). V gave up 6 bases and J gave up 0 bases, with 12 bases separating them. The CDR3 length is 15 residues. CDR3 region: CASSVQGNSNQPQHF. DNA of the CDR3: TGTGCCAGCAGCGTACAGGGTAATAGCAATCAGCCCCAGCATTTT.

V is TRBV7-6 and J is TRBJ2-1, with D possibly TRBD2 on 5 matching bases. Per the germline V gene, CDR1 is SGHVS and CDR2 is FNYEAQ. The CDR3 sequence is 16 residues long. Trimming shortened V by 3 bases and J by 4 bases, and 16 bases separated the two germline ends. CDR3 DNA sequence: TGTGCCAGCAGCTTTGGGGTGCGGGCCCCTTACAATGAGCAGTTCTTC. The encoded protein is CASSFGVRAPYNEQFF.

The chain combines TRBV7-3 with TRBJ1-2; D is unclear. V lost 5 bases, J lost 8 bases, and 18 bases lay in between. This CDR3 has 14 residues. Looked up from germline, CDR1 is SGHTA and CDR2 is FQGTGA. The CDR3 protein is CASSPDGYYRGYTF. For the CDR3, the DNA is TGTGCCAGCAGCCCGGACGGGTACTATCGGGGCTACACCTTC. The variable domain in full, with the rest retrieved from reference TRBV7-3 and TRBJ1-2, is GAGVSQTPSNKVTEKGKYVELRCDPISGHTALYWYRQSLGQGPEFLIYFQGTGAADDSGLPNDRFFAVRPEGSVSTLKIQRTERGDSAVYLCASSPDGYYRGYTFGSGTRLTVV.

V and J are TRBV11-3 and TRBJ2-7, with D perhaps matching TRBD2 (6 bases). Germline lookup yields CDR1 SGHNT and CDR2 YENEEA. Trimming stripped 2 bases from V and 5 bases from J, with 16 bases between. This CDR3 has 15 amino acids. CDR3 nucleotides: TGTGCCAGCAGCTTAATTGGGGGAGTAGCGGACGAGCAGTACTTC. This encodes CASSLIGGVADEQYF.

This clone was detected only once. This chain joins TRBV11-3 and TRBJ2-3, with no clear D. CDR3 length equals 12 residues. Germline CDR1 is SGHNT and CDR2 is YENEEA. V lost 4 bases and J 8 bases, leaving 10 bases between the germline ends. CDR3 in amino acids: CASSSNMGTQYF. CDR3 nucleotide sequence: TGTGCCAGCAGCTCTAATATGGGTACGCAGTATTTT.

CDR3 nucleotide sequence: TGTGCCAGCAGCTTAGTTGGATTCGGCTCCTACAATGAGCAGTTCTTC. It specifies CASSLVGFGSYNEQFF. The J gene is TRBJ2-1, the V gene TRBV11-2, with D hard to call. Germline V lookup: CDR1 SGHAT, CDR2 FQNNGV. The CDR3 length is 16 residues. V shed 1 base and J shed 0 bases, with 10 bases lying between them.

The chain uses TRBV11-2 and TRBJ2-1; 10 bases map to TRBD2. The CDR3 has 16 residues. Germline V gene lookup returns CDR1 SGHAT and CDR2 FQNNGV. J was trimmed by 8 bases and V by 4 bases; bases with no gene match: 11. For the CDR3, the DNA is TGTGCCAGCAGCTCAAGCAGCGGGAGGGCCTTAGATGAGCAGTTCTTC. Its protein is CASSSSSGRALDEQFF.

This clone came up a few times. The chain uses TRBV7-6 and TRBJ1-3, with D hard to call. Germline V gene sequence: CDR1 SGHVS, CDR2 FNYEAQ. The CDR3 loop spans 12 amino acids. V lost 0 bases, J lost 8 bases, and 5 bases lay in between. The CDR3 loop reads CASSLATDTIYF. The CDR3 DNA reads as TGTGCCAGCAGCTTAGCCACGGACACCATATATTTT. Based on the CDR3 plus reference TRBV7-6 and TRBJ1-3, the full variable domain is GAGVSQSPRYKVTKRGQDVALRCDPISGHVSLYWYRQALGQGPEFLTYFNYEAQQDKSGLPNDRFSAERPEGSISTLTIQRTEQRDSAMYRCASSLATDTIYFGEGSWLTVV.

This chain links TRBV19 with TRBJ1-1; D remains unclear. V lost 2 bases to trimming and J lost 2 bases, with 12 bases between them. Germline assignment: CDR1 LNHDA and CDR2 SQIVND (reference sequence). The CDR3 totals 15 residues. CDR3 sequence (DNA): TGTGCCAGTAGTATAATCGGGCCGCCTAACACTGAAGCTTTCTTT. Its translation is CASSIIGPPNTEAFF. Looking up the rest from reference TRBV19 and TRBJ1-1 gives the full variable domain: DGGITQSPKYLFRKEGQNVTLSCEQNLNHDAMYWYRQDPGQGLRLIYYSQIVNDFQKGDIAEGYSVSREKKESFPLTVTSAQKNPTAFYLCASSIIGPPNTEAFFGQGTRLTVV.

The chain couples TRBV29-1 to TRBJ2-5; TRBD1 might be the D (5 bases). The DNA end is a closer match to TRBJ2-7, so the J assignment may be wrong. Per germline, CDR1 SQVTM and CDR2 ANQGSEA. The CDR3 is 16 amino acids. This CDR3 reads CSVEGLGPRGIYEQYF. Written as DNA, the CDR3 is TGCAGCGTTGAGGGGCTCGGGCCCCGAGGCATCTACGAGCAGTACTTC.

The V call is TRBV29-1, the J call TRBJ2-1, with D possibly matching TRBD2 (5 bases). The CDR3 runs 16 residues. Germline V gene data show CDR1 as SQVTM and CDR2 as ANQGSEA. Trimming cost V 1 base and J 4 bases, with 17 bases left between them. This CDR3 is CSVEGGDTSPYNEQFF. In DNA form, the CDR3 reads TGCAGCGTTGAAGGGGGAGACACCTCCCCATACAATGAGCAGTTCTTC.

The chain is built from TRBV5-5 and TRBJ2-2, with D possibly matching TRBD2 (6 bases). V was clipped by 4 bases and J by 4 bases, with 14 bases between them. The CDR3 has 15 residues. Germline V gene sequence: CDR1 SGHKS, CDR2 YYEKEE (reference sequence). CDR3 coding DNA: TGTGCCAGCAGCCCCAAGGACTATCCCACCGGGGAGCTGTTTTTT. Translating gives CASSPKDYPTGELFF.

The J gene is TRBJ1-1, the V gene TRBV7-6; D not resolved. V lost 6 bases and J lost 6, with 11 bases in between. The CDR3 extends over 12 amino acids. Germline CDR1 reads SGHVS; CDR2 reads FNYEAQ. DNA of the CDR3: TGTGCCAGCAGTACCGACGGGGCTGAAGCTTTCTTT. Translation: CASSTDGAEAFF.

V usage is TRBV6-5 and J usage is TRBJ2-2; possibly TRBD1 or TRBD2 for D (6 bases each). Germline-derived CDR1 and CDR2 are MNHEY and SVGAGI. The CDR3 runs 16 residues. Trimming stripped 2 bases from V and 3 bases from J, with 13 bases between. The CDR3 bases are TGTGCCAGCAGTTACGGATACAGGGAGGACACCGGGGAGCTGTTTTTT. It encodes CASSYGYREDTGELFF.

V usage is TRBV27 and J usage is TRBJ1-2, with a weak D call TRBD1 (5 bases). Germline V gene lookup returns CDR1 MNHEY and CDR2 SMNVEV (reference sequence). The CDR3 consists of 16 residues. V was pared by 0 bases and J by 4 bases, with 15 bases between. The CDR3 region is CASSLSGQGGRYGYTF. The CDR3 nucleotides read TGTGCCAGCAGTTTATCAGGGCAGGGTGGTCGCTATGGCTACACCTTC.

The chain uses TRBV29-1 and TRBJ2-1, with 7 bases aligning to TRBD1. Trimming cost V 6 bases and J 5 bases; bases outside gene matches: 16. The CDR3 totals 16 residues. Germline V lookup: CDR1 SQVTM, CDR2 ANQGSEA. The CDR3 protein is CSVESNRGRTDNEQFF. Written as DNA, the CDR3 is TGCAGCGTAGAAAGTAACAGGGGACGTACGGACAATGAGCAGTTCTTC.

The chain carries TRBV7-6 and TRBJ2-1, with TRBD2 matching 11 bases. This CDR3 is 17 amino acids long. CDR1 and CDR2 (germline): SGHVS, FNYEAQ. V was clipped by 5 bases and J by 2 bases; unmatched bases: 8. The CDR3 sequence: CASSMTSGAIPYNEQFF. Written as DNA, the CDR3 is TGTGCCAGCAGCATGACTAGCGGGGCCATTCCCTACAATGAGCAGTTCTTC.